The rows below give T cell receptor beta chains drawn from one sample of a study of long-term antiretroviral therapy in people with HIV. Assay used: immunoSEQ multiplex PCR; TCRdb lists only in-frame clones, some missing. The sample holds over 8,500 clones, 80% to 90% seen once. Sequences were derived from unsorted PBMCs, sampled roughly 7.3 years after starting antiretroviral therapy. All receptors derive from a man aged 50 to 59 with HIV. CDR3s include the opening cysteine and the closing phenylalanine or tryptophan. The D gene is left open where the match is weak. Not all rows give a size; the values are once, few, many and, for expanded clones, a class.

J gene	clone size	V gene	D gene	CDR3 DNA	CDR3 protein
TRBJ2-3	.	TRBV6-5	TRBD2	TGTGCCAGCAGTTACTCAGGAGCGGGGGGGCTCGATACGCAGTATTTT	CASSYSGAGGLDTQYF
TRBJ2-7	.	TRBV6-5	.	TGTGCCAGCAGTTACTCGACGGCGAACGAGCAGTACTTC	CASSYSTANEQYF
TRBJ2-1	.	TRBV10-3	.	TGTGCCATCAGTGAGTTAGAGGGGGTCTCCTACAATGAGCAGTTCTTC	CAISELEGVSYNEQFF
TRBJ2-7	.	TRBV4-1	.	TGCGCCAGCAGCCAAGATCAAGCGTACGAGCAGTACTTC	CASSQDQAYEQYF
TRBJ1-6	.	TRBV6-6	.	TGTGCCAGCAGTGCCTTGGGGGGGGGCAATTCACCCCTCCACTTT	CASSALGGGNSPLHF
TRBJ1-1	.	TRBV2	.	TGTGCCAGCCTACCCCGTTCAGTGAACACTGAAGCTTTCTTT	CASLPRSVNTEAFF
TRBJ2-7	few	TRBV5-1	TRBD1	TGCGCCAGCAGCGAGGGGACAGGGGGCGTCTACGAGCAGTACTTC	CASSEGTGGVYEQYF
TRBJ1-2	.	TRBV7-9	.	TGTGCCAGCAGCCTCGGACAGAAGGAGGGCTACACCTTC	CASSLGQKEGYTF
TRBJ1-5	.	TRBV19	.	TGTGCCAGTAGTATAGGCGAGTCCAATCAGCCCCAGCATTTT	CASSIGESNQPQHF
TRBJ2-4	.	TRBV9	.	TGTGCCAGCAGCCCCCGAGAACGAGGGGCTGAAAACATTCAGTACTTC	CASSPRERGAENIQYF
TRBJ2-1	few	TRBV6-5	.	TGTGCCAGCAGTACAGGGTTCAGCTCCTACAATGAGCAGTTCTTC	CASSTGFSSYNEQFF
TRBJ1-2	.	TRBV7-8	.	TGTGCCAGCAGCTTATTTGGGACTAACTATGGCTACACCTTC	CASSLFGTNYGYTF
TRBJ2-1	.	TRBV29-1	.	TGCAGCGTGCTGTACAATGAGCAGTTCTTC	CSVLYNEQFF
TRBJ2-7	.	TRBV6-6	.	TGTGCCAGCAGTTCTTCCCCTCCTTGGGACATTCACTTC	CASSSSPPWDIHF
TRBJ2-1	once	TRBV13	TRBD2	TGTGCCAGCAGCTCCTACTCGGTGGCTAGCGGGGGAGTCTACAATGAGCAGTTCTTC	CASSSYSVASGGVYNEQFF
TRBJ2-7	.	TRBV5-8	.	TGTGCCAGCTTTGGGGACGGCTACGAGCAGTACTTC	CASFGDGYEQYF
TRBJ2-7	once	TRBV27	.	TGTGCCAGCAGTTTGAAACAAACTAACTACGAGCAGTACTTC	CASSLKQTNYEQYF
TRBJ1-4	.	TRBV13	.	TGTGCCAGCAGCCGGGAGCGGGGAAATGAAAAACTGTTTTTT	CASSRERGNEKLFF
TRBJ2-3	.	TRBV25-1	.	TGTGCCCTGGGGGACGGCGATAGCACAGATACGCAGTATTTT	CALGDGDSTDTQYF
TRBJ2-1	once	TRBV30	TRBD1	TGTGCCTGGAGTGTTATCAATCCGGGACAGGGGGCCAATGAGCAGTTCTTC	CAWSVINPGQGANEQFF
TRBJ1-1	.	TRBV9	.	TGTGCCAGCAGCCCCTACCAGACAGCGCTTGGCACTGAAGCTTTCTTT	CASSPYQTALGTEAFF
TRBJ2-1	.	TRBV7-6	TRBD1	TGTGCCAGCAGCTTATTTGCTGGGACAGGGAAGGGAGGGGATGAGCAGTTCTTC	CASSLFAGTGKGGDEQFF
TRBJ2-1	.	TRBV10-3	.	TGTGCCATCAGTGACGGGCTCAATGAGCAGTTCTTC	CAISDGLNEQFF
TRBJ2-6	.	TRBV11-3	TRBD2	TGTGCCAGCAGCTTAGCTAGCGGTGGACTCGGGGCCAACGTCCTGACTTTC	CASSLASGGLGANVLTF
TRBJ1-2	.	TRBV6-5	.	TGTGCCAGCAGGGAAACAGGGATCGATGGCTACACCTTC	CASRETGIDGYTF
TRBJ2-2	.	TRBV5-6	TRBD2	TGTGCCAGCAGCTCCGGGCTAGCGGGGGGTACCGGGGAGCTGTTTTTT	CASSSGLAGGTGELFF
TRBJ2-7	.	TRBV29-1	.	TGCAGCGTGGTCCTACAGGGACACGAGCAGTACTTC	CSVVLQGHEQYF
TRBJ2-2	.	TRBV2	.	TGTGCCAGCAAGAGAGGTCCGACAGGCCTTGGGGACACCGGGGAGCTGTTTTTT	CASKRGPTGLGDTGELFF
TRBJ2-3	.	TRBV27	.	TGTGCCAGCAGTTTACTAGGCCCCACGGCAGATACGCAGTATTTT	CASSLLGPTADTQYF
TRBJ2-1	.	TRBV27	.	TGTGCCAGCAGAACCGTGGACAGATACAATGAGCAGTTCTTC	CASRTVDRYNEQFF
TRBJ2-7	.	TRBV2	.	TGTGCCAGCAGTGAGGCCTACGAGCAGTACTTC	CASSEAYEQYF
TRBJ2-7	few	TRBV6-9	TRBD2	TGTGCCAGCAGTTTAGGGACTAGCGGGGACTACGAGCAGTACTTC	CASSLGTSGDYEQYF
TRBJ2-1	.	TRBV2	TRBD2	TGTGCCAGCAGTGAAACTTTGGCTAGCGGGAACAATGAGCAGTTCTTC	CASSETLASGNNEQFF
TRBJ2-1	.	TRBV2	TRBD1	TGTGCCAGCAGTGATTCAGAAAAGGGACAGGGGGCGAATGAGCAGTTCTTC	CASSDSEKGQGANEQFF
TRBJ2-1	few	TRBV13	TRBD2	TGTGCCAGCAGCCCCGGACTAGCGGGAACCAATGAGCAGTTCTTC	CASSPGLAGTNEQFF
TRBJ1-4	.	TRBV2	TRBD1	TGTGCCATCCCCGGGACAGAAAATGAAAAACTGTTTTTT	CAIPGTENEKLFF
TRBJ2-7	once	TRBV4-2	TRBD1	TGTGCCAGCAGCCAAGTAGGGACAGGTCCCTACGAGCAGTACTTC	CASSQVGTGPYEQYF
TRBJ1-2	.	TRBV5-4	.	TGTGCCATCCCGGCGGGCTACGGCTACACCTTC	CAIPAGYGYTF
TRBJ2-1	.	TRBV19	TRBD2	TGTGCCAGTAGTATATTAGCGGGGGGGCGAAGCTCCTACAATGAGCAGTTCTTC	CASSILAGGRSSYNEQFF
TRBJ1-1	.	TRBV30	.	TGTGCCTGGAGTGATGGGGGGGAAGCTTTCTTT	CAWSDGGEAFF
TRBJ1-1	.	TRBV30	.	TGTGCCTGGAGGGGGGGGGCTGAAGCTTTCTTT	CAWRGGAEAFF
TRBJ2-7	.	TRBV4-2	.	TGTGCCAGCAGCCAGGACACAGGGAGCGTCTTCTACGAGCAGTACTTC	CASSQDTGSVFYEQYF
TRBJ2-7	once	TRBV27	.	TGTGCCAGCAGTTTATTTGGGGGCTACGAGCAGTACTTC	CASSLFGGYEQYF
TRBJ1-4	.	TRBV10-3	.	TGTGCCATCAGTGAGTCGGACCCTGCGGGTGAAAAACTGTTTTTT	CAISESDPAGEKLFF
TRBJ2-7	.	TRBV2	.	TGTGCCAGCGAAAGCTCCTACGAGCAGTACTTC	CASESSYEQYF
TRBJ2-3	.	TRBV6-6	.	TGTGCCAGCAGTGGCTTGAGGGGCCCAGATACGCAGTATTTT	CASSGLRGPDTQYF
TRBJ1-6	.	TRBV6-6	.	TGTGCCAGCAGTTACTCGTCAGGGGAGGATTCACCCCTCCACTTT	CASSYSSGEDSPLHF
TRBJ1-1	few	TRBV7-9	.	TGTGCCAGCTCCGGGACGGTGAACACTGAAGCTTTCTTT	CASSGTVNTEAFF
TRBJ1-1	.	TRBV9	TRBD1	TGTGCCAGCAGCCCCCAGACAGGGGGAGTGGCTGAAGCTTTCTTT	CASSPQTGGVAEAFF
TRBJ2-3	.	TRBV4-2	TRBD2	TGTGCCAGCAGCCAAGGGTTCGGGGGGGACACAGATACGCAGTATTTT	CASSQGFGGDTDTQYF
TRBJ2-7	.	TRBV27	TRBD1	TGTGCCAGTAGCTCACAGGGGGCGAACGAGCAGTACTTC	CASSSQGANEQYF
TRBJ1-2	.	TRBV6-5	.	TGTGCCAGCAGGGGAGCCTATGGCTACACCTTC	CASRGAYGYTF
TRBJ2-7	.	TRBV2	TRBD1	TGTGCCAGCAGACCGGGACAGGGGGCCCCGATTAAATTTTACGAGCAGTACTTC	CASRPGQGAPIKFYEQYF
TRBJ1-2	.	TRBV18	.	TGTGCCAGCTCACCAGACGGGGCAGGGGCCCTCTATGGCTACACCTTC	CASSPDGAGALYGYTF
TRBJ2-7	.	TRBV5-6	.	TGTGCCAGCAGCTGGGGAGCGGCGAACTACGAGCAGTACTTC	CASSWGAANYEQYF
TRBJ1-5	.	TRBV2	.	TGTGCCAGCAGTGGAAGTAGTTATAGCAATCAGCCCCAGCATTTT	CASSGSSYSNQPQHF
TRBJ2-7	.	TRBV11-1	TRBD1	TGTGCCAGCAGCCCTACAGGGGTTCCCTACGAGCAGTACTTC	CASSPTGVPYEQYF
TRBJ2-1	.	TRBV30	TRBD1	TGTGCCTGGAGTTCTCAGGACAGGTACAATGAGCAGTTCTTC	CAWSSQDRYNEQFF